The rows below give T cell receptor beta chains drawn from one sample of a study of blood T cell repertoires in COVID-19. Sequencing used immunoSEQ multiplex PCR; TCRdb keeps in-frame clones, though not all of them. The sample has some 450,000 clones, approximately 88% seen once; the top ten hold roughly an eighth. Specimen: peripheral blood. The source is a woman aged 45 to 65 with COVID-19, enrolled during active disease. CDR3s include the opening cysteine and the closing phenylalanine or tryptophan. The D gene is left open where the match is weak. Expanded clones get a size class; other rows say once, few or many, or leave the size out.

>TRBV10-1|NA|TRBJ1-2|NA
CASRANRDGYTF
TGCGCCAGCAGAGCTAACAGGGATGGCTACACCTTC
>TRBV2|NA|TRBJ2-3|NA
CASSENANAQYF
TGTGCCAGCAGTGAAAACGCTAACGCGCAGTATTTT
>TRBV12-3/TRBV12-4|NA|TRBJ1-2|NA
CASSRTRDYTF
TGTGCCAGCAGTCGCACGCGGGACTACACCTTC
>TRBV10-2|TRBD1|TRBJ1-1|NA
CASTRTGNTEAFF
TGCGCCAGCACGCGGACAGGGAACACTGAAGCTTTCTTT
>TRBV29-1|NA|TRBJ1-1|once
CSVGELMNTEAFF
TGCAGCGTCGGGGAGCTAATGAACACTGAAGCTTTCTTT
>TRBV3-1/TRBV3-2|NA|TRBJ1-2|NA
CASSQEADIGYTF
TGTGCCAGCAGCCAAGAGGCCGACATTGGCTACACCTTC
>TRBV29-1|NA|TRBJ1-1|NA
CSVVQGIEAFF
TGCAGCGTTGTGCAGGGCATTGAAGCTTTCTTT
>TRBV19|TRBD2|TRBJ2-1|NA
CASNLAPSGGAQFF
TGTGCCAGTAACCTAGCCCCTAGCGGGGGGGCTCAGTTCTTC
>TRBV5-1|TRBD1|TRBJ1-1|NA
CASSLVGRDRGTVAEAFF
TGCGCCAGCAGCTTGGTAGGCCGGGACAGGGGTACGGTCGCTGAAGCTTTCTTT
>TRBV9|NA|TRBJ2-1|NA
CASGKDRGGLNEQFF
TGTGCCAGTGGTAAGGATAGGGGGGGCCTCAATGAGCAGTTCTTC
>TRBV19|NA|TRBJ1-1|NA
CASSAGRGTEAFF
TGTGCCAGTAGTGCGGGCAGAGGCACTGAAGCTTTCTTT
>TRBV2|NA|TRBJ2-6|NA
CASSGDFGVLTF
TGTGCCAGCAGCGGAGACTTTGGGGTCCTGACTTTC
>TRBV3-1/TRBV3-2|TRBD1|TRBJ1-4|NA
CASSPPGQGAEKLFF
TGTGCCAGCAGCCCCCCGGGACAGGGGGCCGAAAAACTGTTTTTT